The sequence of this T cell receptor beta chain was determined in a study of cytomegalovirus exposure and HLA in healthy donors. Study as a whole: Researchers found that 81% of about 400 genotyped donors fell within the Caucasian-associated ancestry cluster. Study-wide results and caveats: Excluded: some indistinguishable V segments such as TRBV6-2 and TRBV6-3. The study recorded over 150 TCR beta chains that were cytomegalovirus-associated.

About this clone: Its target is not known. The junction departs from the called germline gene at one end, perhaps through a read error. Other DNA sequences in the sample encode the same CDR3.

This CDR3 has 15 amino acids. The germline CDR1 and CDR2 sequences are SGHRS and YFSETQ. 13 Jbeta primers and 60 Vbeta primers were used for the PCR. Measured with immunoSEQ multiplex PCR; TCRdb has only the in-frame clones, and not every one. The sample lists 170,000 or so clones; just under 85% were seen once. Source material: PBMCs. This TCR was recovered from a girl under 18 in good health and CMV-seropositive. V and J are TRBV5-1 and TRBJ1-4; possible D gene TRBD1, 5 bases. The CDR3 sequence is CASSTGGATNEKLFF. CDR3 bases: TGTGCCAGCAGCACCGGGGGAGCAACTAATGAAAAACTGTTTTTT.